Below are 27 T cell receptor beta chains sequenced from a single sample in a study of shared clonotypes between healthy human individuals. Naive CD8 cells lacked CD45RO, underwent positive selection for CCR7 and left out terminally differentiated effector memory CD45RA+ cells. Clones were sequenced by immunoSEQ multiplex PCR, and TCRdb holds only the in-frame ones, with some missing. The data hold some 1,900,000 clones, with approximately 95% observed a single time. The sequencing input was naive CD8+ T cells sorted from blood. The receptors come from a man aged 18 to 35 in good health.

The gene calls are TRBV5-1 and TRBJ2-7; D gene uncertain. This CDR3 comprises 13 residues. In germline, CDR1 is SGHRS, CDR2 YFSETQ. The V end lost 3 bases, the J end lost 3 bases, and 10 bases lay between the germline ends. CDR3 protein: CASSWSVDYEQYF. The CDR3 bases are TGCGCCAGCAGCTGGAGCGTTGACTACGAGCAGTACTTC.

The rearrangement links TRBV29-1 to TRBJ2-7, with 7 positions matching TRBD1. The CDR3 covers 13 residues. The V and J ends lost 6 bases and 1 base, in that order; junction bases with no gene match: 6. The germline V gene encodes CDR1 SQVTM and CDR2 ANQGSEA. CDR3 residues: CSVGTVTSYEQYF. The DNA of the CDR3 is TGCAGCGTGGGGACAGTCACTTCCTACGAGCAGTACTTC.

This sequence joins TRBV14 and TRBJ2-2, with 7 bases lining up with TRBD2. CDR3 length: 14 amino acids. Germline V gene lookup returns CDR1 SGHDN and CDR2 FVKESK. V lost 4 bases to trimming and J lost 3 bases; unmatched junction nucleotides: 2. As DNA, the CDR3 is TGTGCCAGCAGCCTGGGGGGGGACACCGGGGAGCTGTTTTTT. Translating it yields CASSLGGDTGELFF.

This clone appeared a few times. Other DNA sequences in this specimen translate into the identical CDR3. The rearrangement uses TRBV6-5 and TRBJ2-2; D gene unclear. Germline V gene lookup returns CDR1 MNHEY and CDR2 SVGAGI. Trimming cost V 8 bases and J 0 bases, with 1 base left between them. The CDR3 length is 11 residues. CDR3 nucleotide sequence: TGTGCCAGCTCGAACACCGGGGAGCTGTTTTTT. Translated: CASSNTGELFF.

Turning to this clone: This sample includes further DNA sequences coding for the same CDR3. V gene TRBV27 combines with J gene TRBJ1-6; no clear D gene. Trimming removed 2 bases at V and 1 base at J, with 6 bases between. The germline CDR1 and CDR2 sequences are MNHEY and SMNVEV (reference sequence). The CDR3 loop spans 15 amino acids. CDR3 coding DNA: TGTGCCAGCAGTTTAACGGGGTCCTATAATTCACCCCTCCACTTT. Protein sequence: CASSLTGSYNSPLHF.

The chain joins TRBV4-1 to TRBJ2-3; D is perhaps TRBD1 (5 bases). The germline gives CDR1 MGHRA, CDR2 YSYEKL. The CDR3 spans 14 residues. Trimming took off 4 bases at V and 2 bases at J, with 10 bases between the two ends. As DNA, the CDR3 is TGCGCCAGCAGCCGCCCAGGGTTCACAGATACGCAGTATTTT. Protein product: CASSRPGFTDTQYF.

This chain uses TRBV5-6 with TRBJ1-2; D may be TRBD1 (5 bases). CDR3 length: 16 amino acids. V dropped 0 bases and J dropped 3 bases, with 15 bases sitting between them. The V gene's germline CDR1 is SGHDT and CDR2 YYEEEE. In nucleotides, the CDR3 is TGTGCCAGCAGCTTGGAGACAGTGAGTCTACACTATGGCTACACCTTC. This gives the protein CASSLETVSLHYGYTF. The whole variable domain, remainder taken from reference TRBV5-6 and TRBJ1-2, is DAGVTQSPTHLIKTRGQQVTLRCSPKSGHDTVSWYQQALGQGPQFIFQYYEEEERQRGNFPDRFSGHQFPNYSSELNVNALLLGDSALYLCASSLETVSLHYGYTFGSGTRLTVV.

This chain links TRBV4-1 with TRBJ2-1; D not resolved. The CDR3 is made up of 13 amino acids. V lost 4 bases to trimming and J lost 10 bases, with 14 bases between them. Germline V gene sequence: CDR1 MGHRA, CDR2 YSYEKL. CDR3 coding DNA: TGCGCCAGCAGCCTAGCACTACCAGGCGAGCAGTTCTTC. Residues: CASSLALPGEQFF.

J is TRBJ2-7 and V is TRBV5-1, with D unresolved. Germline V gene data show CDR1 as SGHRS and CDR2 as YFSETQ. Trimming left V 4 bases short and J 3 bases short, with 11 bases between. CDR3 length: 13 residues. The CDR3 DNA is TGCGCCAGCAGCCCTGACACGAACTACGAGCAGTACTTC. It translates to CASSPDTNYEQYF.

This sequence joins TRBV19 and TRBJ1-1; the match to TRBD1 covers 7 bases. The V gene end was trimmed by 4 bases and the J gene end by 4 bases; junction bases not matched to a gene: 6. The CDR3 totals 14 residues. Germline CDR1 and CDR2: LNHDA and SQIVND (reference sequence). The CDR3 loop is CASSTRQGSTEAFF. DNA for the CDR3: TGTGCCAGTAGTACCCGACAGGGAAGCACTGAAGCTTTCTTT.

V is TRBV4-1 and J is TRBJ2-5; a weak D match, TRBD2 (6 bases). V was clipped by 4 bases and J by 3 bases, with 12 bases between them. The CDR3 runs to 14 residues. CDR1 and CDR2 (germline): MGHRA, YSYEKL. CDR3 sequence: CASSPREAEETQYF. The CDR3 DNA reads TGCGCCAGCAGCCCGAGGGAGGCAGAAGAGACCCAGTACTTC.

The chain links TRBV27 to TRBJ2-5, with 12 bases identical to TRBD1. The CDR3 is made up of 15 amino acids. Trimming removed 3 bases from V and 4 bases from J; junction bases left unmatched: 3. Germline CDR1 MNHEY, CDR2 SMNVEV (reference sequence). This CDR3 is CASSLGTGGLETQYF. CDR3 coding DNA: TGTGCCAGCAGTTTGGGGACAGGGGGCCTAGAGACCCAGTACTTC.

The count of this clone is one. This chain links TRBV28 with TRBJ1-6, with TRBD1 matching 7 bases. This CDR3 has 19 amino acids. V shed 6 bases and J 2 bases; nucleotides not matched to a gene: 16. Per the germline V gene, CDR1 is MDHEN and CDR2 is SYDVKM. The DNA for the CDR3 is TGTGCCAGCAGCCAATCGGGACAGAGATACGGGACCTATAATTCACCCCTCCACTTT. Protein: CASSQSGQRYGTYNSPLHF.

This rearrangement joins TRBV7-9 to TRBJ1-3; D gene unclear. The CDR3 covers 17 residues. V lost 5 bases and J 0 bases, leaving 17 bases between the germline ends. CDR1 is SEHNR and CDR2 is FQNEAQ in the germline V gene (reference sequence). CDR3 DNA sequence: TGTGCCAGCAGCCCAACTCTGCGACGGATCTCTGGAAACACCATATATTTT. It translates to CASSPTLRRISGNTIYF. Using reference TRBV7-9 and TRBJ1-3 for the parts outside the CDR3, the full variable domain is DTGVSQNPRHKITKRGQNVTFRCDPISEHNRLYWYRQTLGQGPEFLTYFQNEAQLEKSRLLSDRFSAERPKGSFSTLEIQRTEQGDSAMYLCASSPTLRRISGNTIYFGEGSWLTVV.

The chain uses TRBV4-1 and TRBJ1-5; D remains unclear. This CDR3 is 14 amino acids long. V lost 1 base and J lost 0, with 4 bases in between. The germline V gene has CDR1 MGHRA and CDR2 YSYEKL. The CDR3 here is CASSQATSNQPQHF. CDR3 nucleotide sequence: TGCGCCAGCAGCCAAGCCACTAGCAATCAGCCCCAGCATTTT.

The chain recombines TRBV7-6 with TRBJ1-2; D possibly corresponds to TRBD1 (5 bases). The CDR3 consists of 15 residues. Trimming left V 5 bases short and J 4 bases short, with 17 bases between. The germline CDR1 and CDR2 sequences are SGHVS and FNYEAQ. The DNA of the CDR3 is TGTGCCAGCAGCCCAAGGGACGGAGATCCCTATGGCTACACCTTC. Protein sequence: CASSPRDGDPYGYTF.

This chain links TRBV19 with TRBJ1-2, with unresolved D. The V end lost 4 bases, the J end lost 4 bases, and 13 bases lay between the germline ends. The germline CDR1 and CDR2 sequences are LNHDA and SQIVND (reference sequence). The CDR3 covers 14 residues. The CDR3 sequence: CASSTQIPVYGYTF. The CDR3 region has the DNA TGTGCCAGTAGTACCCAGATACCCGTCTATGGCTACACCTTC.

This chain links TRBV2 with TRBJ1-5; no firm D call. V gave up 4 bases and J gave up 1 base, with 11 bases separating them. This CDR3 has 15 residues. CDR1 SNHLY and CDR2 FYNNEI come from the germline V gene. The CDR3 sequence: CASSVEGTSNQPQHF. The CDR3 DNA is TGTGCCAGCAGTGTTGAGGGAACGAGCAATCAGCCCCAGCATTTT.

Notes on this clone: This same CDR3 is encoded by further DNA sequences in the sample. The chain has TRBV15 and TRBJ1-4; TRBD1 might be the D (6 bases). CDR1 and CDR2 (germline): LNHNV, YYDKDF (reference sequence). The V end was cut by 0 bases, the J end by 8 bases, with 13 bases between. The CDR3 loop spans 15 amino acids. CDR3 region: CATSRDRGLGEKLFF. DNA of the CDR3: TGTGCCACCAGCAGAGATCGGGGGCTTGGAGAAAAACTGTTTTTT. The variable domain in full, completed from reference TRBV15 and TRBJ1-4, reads DAMVIQNPRYQVTQFGKPVTLSCSQTLNHNVMYWYQQKSSQAPKLLFHYYDKDFNNEADTPDNFQSRRPNTSFCFLDIRSPGLGDTAMYLCATSRDRGLGEKLFFGSGTQLSVL.

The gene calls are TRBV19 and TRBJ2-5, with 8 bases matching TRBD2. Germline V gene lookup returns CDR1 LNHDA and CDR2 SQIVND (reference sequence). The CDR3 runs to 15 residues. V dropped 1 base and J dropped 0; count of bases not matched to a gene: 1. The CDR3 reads CASSIGGGYQETQYF. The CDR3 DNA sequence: TGTGCCAGTAGTATAGGCGGGGGGTACCAAGAGACCCAGTACTTC.

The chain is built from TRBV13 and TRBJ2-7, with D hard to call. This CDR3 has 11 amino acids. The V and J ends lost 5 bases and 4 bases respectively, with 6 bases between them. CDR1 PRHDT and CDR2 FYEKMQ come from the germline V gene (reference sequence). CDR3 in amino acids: CASSQQYEQYF. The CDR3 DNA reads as TGTGCCAGCAGCCAACAATACGAGCAGTACTTC. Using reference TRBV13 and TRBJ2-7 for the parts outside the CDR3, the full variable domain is AAGVIQSPRHLIKEKRETATLKCYPIPRHDTVYWYQQGPGQDPQFLISFYEKMQSDKGSIPDRFSAQQFSDYHSELNMSSLELGDSALYFCASSQQYEQYFGPGTRLTVT.

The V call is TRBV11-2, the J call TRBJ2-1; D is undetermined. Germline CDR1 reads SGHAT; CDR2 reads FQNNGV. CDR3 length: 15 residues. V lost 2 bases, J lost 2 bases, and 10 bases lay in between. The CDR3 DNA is TGTGCCAGCAGCTTAACGGAAAGCCCCTACAATGAGCAGTTCTTC. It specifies CASSLTESPYNEQFF.

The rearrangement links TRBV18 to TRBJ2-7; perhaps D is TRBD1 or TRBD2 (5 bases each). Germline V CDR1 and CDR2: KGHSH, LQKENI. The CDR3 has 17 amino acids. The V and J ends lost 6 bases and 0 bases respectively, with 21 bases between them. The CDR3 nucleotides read TGTGCCAGCTCCCCAGGGAGTGCGGGCGAATCCTCCTACGAGCAGTACTTC. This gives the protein CASSPGSAGESSYEQYF.

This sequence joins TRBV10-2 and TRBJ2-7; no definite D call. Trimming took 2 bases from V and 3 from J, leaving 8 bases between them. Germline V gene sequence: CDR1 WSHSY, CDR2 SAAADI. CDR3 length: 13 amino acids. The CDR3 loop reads CASSEIGLYEQYF. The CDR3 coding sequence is TGCGCCAGCAGTGAGATAGGGCTCTACGAGCAGTACTTC.

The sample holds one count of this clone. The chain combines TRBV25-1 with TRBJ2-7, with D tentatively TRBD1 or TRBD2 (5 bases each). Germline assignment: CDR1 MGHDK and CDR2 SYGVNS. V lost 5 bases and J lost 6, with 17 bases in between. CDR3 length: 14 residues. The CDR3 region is CASSLPTNGAEQYF. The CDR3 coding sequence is TGTGCCAGCAGTCTACCGACCAACGGGGCCGAGCAGTACTTC.

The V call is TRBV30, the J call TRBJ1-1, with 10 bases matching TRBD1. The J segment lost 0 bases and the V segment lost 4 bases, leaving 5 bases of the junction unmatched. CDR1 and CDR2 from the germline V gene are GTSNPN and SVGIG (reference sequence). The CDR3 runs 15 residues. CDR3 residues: CAWTGTGAMNTEAFF. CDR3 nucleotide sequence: TGTGCCTGGACCGGGACAGGGGCCATGAACACTGAAGCTTTCTTT.

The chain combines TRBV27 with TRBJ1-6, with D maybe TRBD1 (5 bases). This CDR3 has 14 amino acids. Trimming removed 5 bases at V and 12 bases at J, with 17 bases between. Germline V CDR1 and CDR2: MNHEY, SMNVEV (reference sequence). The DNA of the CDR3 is TGTGCCAGCAGTCCTGGGGCCGGGCTAGGACCCCTCCACTTT. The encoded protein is CASSPGAGLGPLHF.